These 23 T cell receptor beta chains were all obtained from the same sample, sequenced in a study of blood T cells in healthy people across ages. Sample-barcoded 5' priming and a J-beta primer mix drove a second PCR of 7 to 11 cycles. TCRdb independently ran MiXCR on the 5' RACE reads; one entry per CDR3 protein. The table lists 1,100,000 or so distinct CDR3 sequences, more than 35% of them singletons. Sequenced input: blood. The source is a woman aged 60 to 75 in good health.

This clonotype turned up a few times. A much larger clone sits a single nucleotide away, making a read error possible. The chain has TRBV27 and TRBJ2-7; D remains unclear. Germline CDR1 reads MNHEY; CDR2 reads SMNVEV (reference sequence). Trimming removed 3 bases from V and 5 bases from J, with 5 bases in between. The CDR3 is made up of 11 amino acids. CDR3 bases: TGTGCCAGCAGTTTTCAAAACGAGCAGTACTTC. This codes for CASSFQNEQYF.

This rearrangement joins TRBV20-1 to TRBJ2-4; 7 bases are a match to TRBD2. The germline gives CDR1 DFQATT, CDR2 SNEGSKA (reference sequence). Trimming removed 1 base from V and 4 bases from J; junction bases left unmatched: 7. The CDR3 length is 15 residues. The CDR3 DNA reads TGCAGTGCTAGAGTGTCGGCGGGACTAAAAAACATTCAGTACTTC. Translated, it gives CSARVSAGLKNIQYF.

A few counts support this clonotype. The rearrangement links TRBV9 to TRBJ2-3; the match to TRBD2 covers 9 bases. This CDR3 has 18 amino acids. Trimming cost V 4 bases and J 4 bases; bases outside gene matches: 16. Germline V lookup: CDR1 SGDLS, CDR2 YYNGEE. Written as DNA, the CDR3 is TGTGCCAGCAGCTTGAGCGTCAATAGCGGGAGTTTGGCAGATACGCAGTATTTT. It encodes CASSLSVNSGSLADTQYF.

The rearrangement joins TRBV20-1 to TRBJ2-2, with 10 bases fitting TRBD1. CDR1 is DFQATT and CDR2 is SNEGSKA in the germline V gene (reference sequence). J was trimmed by 3 bases and V by 1 base; bases with no gene match: 8. This CDR3 has 17 residues. The CDR3 loop is CSARGFRTGGDTGELFF. The CDR3, as DNA: TGCAGTGCTAGAGGGTTTCGGACAGGGGGGGACACCGGGGAGCTGTTTTTT.

This clonotype was seen just once. The germline gene is not matched at one end of the junction; a read error may be the cause. The J gene is TRBJ1-4, the V gene TRBV29-1; 7 nucleotides match TRBD1. The CDR3 is 17 amino acids. Germline V gene lookup returns CDR1 SQVTM and CDR2 ANQGSEA. This CDR3 is CGVILTGVTFPNEKLFF. CDR3 nucleotides: TGCGGCGTTATCCTCACAGGGGTGACGTTCCCTAATGAAAAACTGTTTTTT. Full variable domain (missing parts from reference TRBV29-1 and TRBJ1-4): SAVISQKPSRDICQRGTSLTIQCQVDSQVTMMFWYRQQPGQSLTLIATANQGSEATYESGFVIDKFPISRPNLTFSTLTVSNMSPEDSSIYLCGVILTGVTFPNEKLFFGSGTQLSVL.

This clonotype has ten or more counts. The V call is TRBV20-1, the J call TRBJ2-7, with 14 nucleotides matching TRBD2. The germline V gene has CDR1 DFQATT and CDR2 SNEGSKA (reference sequence). This CDR3 has 18 amino acids. The junction had 15 bases not matched to a gene; V was cut back by 5 bases and J by 3 bases. CDR3 nucleotide sequence: TGCAGTGCTCACCCCGGCGGGTTTGGGACTAGCGGGGGCTACGAGCAGTACTTC. Translating gives CSAHPGGFGTSGGYEQYF.

The chain combines TRBV5-1 with TRBJ2-1; perhaps TRBD2 as D (5 bases). Germline CDR1 reads SGHRS; CDR2 reads YFSETQ. This CDR3 region has 12 residues. The ends were cut back, 5 bases at V and 12 bases at J, with 15 bases in the middle. The CDR3 sequence is CASSTGEGWQFF. CDR3 in DNA: TGCGCCAGCAGTACCGGGGAAGGGTGGCAGTTCTTC.

The chain carries TRBV4-1 and TRBJ2-4; the match to TRBD1 covers 9 bases. The J call could be wrong; TRBJ2-7 is a better fit for the DNA end. The CDR3 runs 15 residues. In germline, CDR1 is MGHRA, CDR2 YSYEKL. CDR3 sequence: CASSPFGTGSYEQYF. DNA of the CDR3: TGCGCCAGCAGCCCCTTTGGGACAGGGTCTTACGAGCAGTACTTC.

The V gene is TRBV7-9, the J gene TRBJ1-2, with D perhaps matching TRBD1 (5 bases). V was cut by 8 bases and J by 6 bases, with 16 bases left in between. Germline lookup yields CDR1 SEHNR and CDR2 FQNEAQ (reference sequence). The CDR3 consists of 13 residues. CDR3 in DNA: TGTGCCAGCCCCCGAGGGCAGGGCAATGGCTACACCTTC. Amino acid sequence: CASPRGQGNGYTF.

This clonotype has only a few counts. The chain combines TRBV14 with TRBJ1-4; D remains ambiguous. The germline V gene has CDR1 SGHDN and CDR2 FVKESK. V was shortened by 0 bases and J by 5 bases, with 1 base between the two germline ends. The length of the CDR3 is 12 residues. The CDR3 region has the DNA TGTGCCAGCAGCCAAGAAAATGAAAAACTGTTTTTT. This encodes CASSQENEKLFF.

This clonotype occurred a few times. V is TRBV7-2 and J is TRBJ1-2; D gene ambiguous. Germline V gene sequence: CDR1 SGHTA, CDR2 FQGNSA. The V gene lost 2 bases and the J gene lost 6 bases, with 22 bases spanning the gap. The CDR3 consists of 17 residues. The CDR3 bases are TGTGCCAGCAGCTTATCAGTAGGGTCCGGCGGGATCGATGGCTACACCTTC. Translated, it gives CASSLSVGSGGIDGYTF.

This clonotype has only a few counts. The chain employs TRBV20-1 and TRBJ1-2; possible D gene TRBD1, 5 bases. This CDR3 is 15 amino acids long. CDR1 and CDR2 from the germline V gene are DFQATT and SNEGSKA (reference sequence). Trimming shortened V by 1 base and J by 0 bases, and 12 bases separated the two germline ends. The chain's CDR3 is CSARGGAQTNYGYTF. The CDR3 DNA reads as TGCAGTGCTAGAGGAGGGGCCCAGACTAACTATGGCTACACCTTC.

This clonotype was counted a few times. V and J are TRBV24-1 and TRBJ2-1; D is unresolved. The CDR3 runs 12 residues. Germline lookup yields CDR1 KGHDR and CDR2 SFDVKD. The germline V and J ends were trimmed by 1 base and 10 bases, with 7 bases remaining between them. In DNA, the CDR3 is TGTGCCACCAGTGATTTAGGGTGGGAGCAGTTCTTC. Protein sequence: CATSDLGWEQFF.

V usage is TRBV20-1 and J usage is TRBJ2-1; D is unclear. CDR1 and CDR2 (germline): DFQATT, SNEGSKA (reference sequence). Trimming took 3 bases from V and 2 from J, leaving 5 bases between them. This CDR3 has 12 amino acids. The CDR3 DNA follows: TGCAGTGCTAGGAAGACCTACAATGAGCAGTTCTTC. Residues: CSARKTYNEQFF.

The chain combines TRBV6-2 or TRBV6-3 with TRBJ2-7, with 12 bases identical to TRBD2. J gave up 0 bases and V 3 bases, and 9 bases lay outside the gene matches. CDR1 is MNHEY and CDR2 is SVGEGT in the germline V gene. The CDR3 runs to 18 residues. As DNA, the CDR3 is TGTGCCAGCAGTTATAGACTAGCGGGAGATACCTCCTCCTACGAGCAGTACTTC. Amino acids: CASSYRLAGDTSSYEQYF.

CDR3 region: CATSHGGRRVEQFF. The CDR3 DNA reads TGTGCCACCAGCCATGGCGGGAGGAGGGTTGAGCAGTTCTTC. This chain connects TRBV24-1 to TRBJ2-1, with 8 bases that match TRBD2. V lost 7 bases, J lost 9 bases, and 10 bases stayed unmatched. This CDR3 spans 14 amino acids. Germline CDR1 reads KGHDR; CDR2 reads SFDVKD.

The CDR3 spells CASSYTRGTYEQYF. The CDR3 bases are TGTGCCAGCAGTTACACCCGGGGAACCTACGAGCAGTACTTC. The chain is built from TRBV6-5 and TRBJ2-7, with a weak D call TRBD2 (5 bases). Trimming removed 2 bases from V and 2 bases from J, with 10 bases in between. CDR1 is MNHEY, CDR2 SVGAGI, per germline. The CDR3 is made up of 14 amino acids.

The chain couples TRBV7-2 to TRBJ2-3, with unresolved D. The ends were cut back, 1 base at V and 6 bases at J, with 17 bases in the middle. This CDR3 region has 16 residues. Germline V gene lookup returns CDR1 SGHTA and CDR2 FQGNSA. The CDR3 coding sequence is TGTGCCAGCAGCTTAGTGAGCTCCAACCTATACGATACGCAGTATTTT. As protein: CASSLVSSNLYDTQYF. Full variable domain (rest looked up from reference TRBV7-2 and TRBJ2-3): GAGVSQSPSNKVTEKGKDVELRCDPISGHTALYWYRQSLGQGLEFLIYFQGNSAPDKSGLPSDRFSAERTGGSVSTLTIQRTQQEDSAVYLCASSLVSSNLYDTQYFGPGTRLTVL.

In regard to this clonotype: Just one base apart from a much larger clone, this may be a read error. The chain links TRBV29-1 to TRBJ2-7, with D perhaps matching TRBD1 or TRBD2 (6 bases each). Trimming took 3 bases from V and 4 from J, leaving 13 bases between them. Germline lookup yields CDR1 SQVTM and CDR2 ANQGSEA. The CDR3 runs 13 residues. This CDR3 reads CSVDVQGTYEQYF. DNA of the CDR3: TGCAGCGTTGATGTGCAGGGGACTTACGAGCAGTACTTC.

V and J are TRBV27 and TRBJ2-7; a weak D match, TRBD2 (6 bases). Judging by the DNA end, TRBJ2-5 fits better; the J call may be wrong. CDR1 MNHEY and CDR2 SMNVEV come from the germline V gene (reference sequence). The CDR3 contains 14 residues. The CDR3 protein is CASSFANGGETQYF. Written as DNA, the CDR3 is TGTGCCAGCAGTTTCGCGAATGGGGGGGAGACCCAGTACTTC.

The chain is built from TRBV5-6 and TRBJ2-1; D might be TRBD1 (6 bases). The germline V and J ends were trimmed by 3 bases and 1 base, with 14 bases remaining between them. The germline V gene has CDR1 SGHDT and CDR2 YYEEEE. CDR3 length equals 16 residues. The CDR3 reads CASSWVQGLSYNEQFF. For the CDR3, the DNA is TGTGCCAGCAGCTGGGTTCAGGGGTTATCCTACAATGAGCAGTTCTTC.

There are a few counts of this clonotype. This sequence joins TRBV20-1 and TRBJ2-7; 7 bases are shared with TRBD2. This CDR3 has 15 residues. The ends lost 3 bases at V and 2 bases at J; junction bases unmatched: 10. CDR1 and CDR2 (germline): DFQATT, SNEGSKA (reference sequence). DNA of the CDR3: TGCAGTGCTAGCGCAAAGACTAGCTCAGCCTACGAGCAGTACTTC. Its translation: CSASAKTSSAYEQYF.

The V gene is TRBV4-2, the J gene TRBJ1-2; 7 nucleotides match TRBD1. Germline trimming cut 0 bases from V and 5 bases from J; bases unmatched to any gene: 6. The CDR3 runs 15 residues. CDR1 and CDR2 from the germline V gene are LGHNA and YNFKEQ. The CDR3 DNA is TGTGCCAGCAGCCAAGAACAGGGGACCGCATATGGCTACACCTTC. It yields the protein CASSQEQGTAYGYTF.